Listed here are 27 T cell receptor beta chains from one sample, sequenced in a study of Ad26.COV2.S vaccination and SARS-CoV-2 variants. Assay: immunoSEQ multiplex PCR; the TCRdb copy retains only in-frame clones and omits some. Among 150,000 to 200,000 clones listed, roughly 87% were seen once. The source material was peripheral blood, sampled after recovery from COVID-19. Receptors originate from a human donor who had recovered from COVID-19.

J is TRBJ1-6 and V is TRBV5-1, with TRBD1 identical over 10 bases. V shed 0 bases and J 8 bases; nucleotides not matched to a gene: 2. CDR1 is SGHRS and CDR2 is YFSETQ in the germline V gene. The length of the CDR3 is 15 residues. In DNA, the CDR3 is TGCGCCAGCAGCTTGGAGGGGACAGGGGATTCACCCCTCCACTTT. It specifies CASSLEGTGDSPLHF.

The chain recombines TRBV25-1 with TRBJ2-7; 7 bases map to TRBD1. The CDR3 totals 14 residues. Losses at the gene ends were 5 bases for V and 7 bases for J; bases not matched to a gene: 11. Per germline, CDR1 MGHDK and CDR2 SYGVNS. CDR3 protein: CASSRRQGGDEQYF. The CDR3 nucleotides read TGTGCCAGCAGTAGACGACAGGGCGGAGATGAGCAGTACTTC.

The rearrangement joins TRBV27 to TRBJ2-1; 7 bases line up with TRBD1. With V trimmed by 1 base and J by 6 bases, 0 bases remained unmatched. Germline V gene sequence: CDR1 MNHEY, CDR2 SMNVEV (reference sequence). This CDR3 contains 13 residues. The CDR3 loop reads CASSLWDSNEQFF. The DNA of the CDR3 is TGTGCCAGCAGTTTATGGGACAGCAATGAGCAGTTCTTC.

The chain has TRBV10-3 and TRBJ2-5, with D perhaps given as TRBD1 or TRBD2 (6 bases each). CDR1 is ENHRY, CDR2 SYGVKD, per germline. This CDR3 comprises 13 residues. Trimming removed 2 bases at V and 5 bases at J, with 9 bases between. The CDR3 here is CAISERGEETQYF. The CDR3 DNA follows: TGTGCCATCAGTGAGAGGGGGGAGGAGACCCAGTACTTC.

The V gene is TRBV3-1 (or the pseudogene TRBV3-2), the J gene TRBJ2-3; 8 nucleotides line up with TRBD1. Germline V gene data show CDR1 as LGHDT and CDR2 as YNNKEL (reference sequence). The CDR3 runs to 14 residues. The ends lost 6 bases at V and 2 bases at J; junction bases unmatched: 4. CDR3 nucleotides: TGTGCCAGCAGTCCGGGACAGGCCACAGATACGCAGTATTTT. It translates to CASSPGQATDTQYF.

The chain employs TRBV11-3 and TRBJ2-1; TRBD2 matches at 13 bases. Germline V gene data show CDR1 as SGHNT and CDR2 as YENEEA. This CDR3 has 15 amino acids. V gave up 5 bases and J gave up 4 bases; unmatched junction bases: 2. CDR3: CASSPGLAGYNEQFF. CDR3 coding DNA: TGTGCCAGCAGCCCGGGACTAGCGGGATACAATGAGCAGTTCTTC.

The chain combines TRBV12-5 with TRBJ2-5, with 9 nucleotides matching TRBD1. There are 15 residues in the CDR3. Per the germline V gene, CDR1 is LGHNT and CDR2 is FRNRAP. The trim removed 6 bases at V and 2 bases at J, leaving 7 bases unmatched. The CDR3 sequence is CASGGGTGLQETQYF. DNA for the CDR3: TGTGCTAGTGGGGGCGGGACAGGGTTACAAGAGACCCAGTACTTC.

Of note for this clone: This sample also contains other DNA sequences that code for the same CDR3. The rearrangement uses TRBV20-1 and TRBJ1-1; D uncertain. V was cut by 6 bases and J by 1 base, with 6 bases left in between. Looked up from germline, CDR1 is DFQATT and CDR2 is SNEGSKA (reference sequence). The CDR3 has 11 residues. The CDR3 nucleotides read TGCAGTGCGTCAGGGAACACTGAAGCTTTCTTT. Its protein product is CSASGNTEAFF.

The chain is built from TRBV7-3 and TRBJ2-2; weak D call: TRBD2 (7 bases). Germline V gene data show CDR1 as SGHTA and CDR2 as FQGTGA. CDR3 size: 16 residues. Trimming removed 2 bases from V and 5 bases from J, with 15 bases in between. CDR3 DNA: TGTGCCAGCAGCTTAGTAGGGGGGGATCGGACCGGGGAGCTGTTTTTT. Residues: CASSLVGGDRTGELFF.

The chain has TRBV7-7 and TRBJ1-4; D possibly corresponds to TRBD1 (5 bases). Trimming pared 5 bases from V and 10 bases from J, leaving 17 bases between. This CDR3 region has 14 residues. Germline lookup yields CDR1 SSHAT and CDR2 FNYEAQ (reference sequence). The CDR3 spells CASSPGPGGGKLFF. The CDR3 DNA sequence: TGTGCCAGCAGCCCGGGACCCGGTGGGGGAAAACTGTTTTTT. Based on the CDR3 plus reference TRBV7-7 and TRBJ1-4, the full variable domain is GAGVSQSPRYKVTKRGQDVTLRCDPISSHATLYWYQQALGQGPEFLTYFNYEAQPDKSGLPSDRFSAERPEGSISTLTIQRTEQRDSAMYRCASSPGPGGGKLFFGSGTQLSVL.

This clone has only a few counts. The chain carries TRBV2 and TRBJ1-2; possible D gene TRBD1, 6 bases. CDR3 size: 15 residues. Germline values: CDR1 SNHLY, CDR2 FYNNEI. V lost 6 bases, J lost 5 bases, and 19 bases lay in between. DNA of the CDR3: TGTGCCAGCAGGAGCAACGCCGGGACACCGTATGGCTACACCTTC. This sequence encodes CASRSNAGTPYGYTF.

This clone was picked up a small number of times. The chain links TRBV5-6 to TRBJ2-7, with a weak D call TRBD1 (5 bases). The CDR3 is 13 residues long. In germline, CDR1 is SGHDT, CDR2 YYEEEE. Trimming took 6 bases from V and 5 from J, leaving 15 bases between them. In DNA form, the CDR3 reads TGTGCCAGCACCCTTGGGGCTGGCAACGAGCAGTACTTC. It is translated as CASTLGAGNEQYF.

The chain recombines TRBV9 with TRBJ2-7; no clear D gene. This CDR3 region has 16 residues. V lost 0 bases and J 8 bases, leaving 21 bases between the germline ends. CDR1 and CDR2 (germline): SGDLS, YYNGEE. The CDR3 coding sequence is TGTGCCAGCAGCGTAGGAATGGGTTCCCCCTACGAGCAGCAGTACTTC. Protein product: CASSVGMGSPYEQQYF.

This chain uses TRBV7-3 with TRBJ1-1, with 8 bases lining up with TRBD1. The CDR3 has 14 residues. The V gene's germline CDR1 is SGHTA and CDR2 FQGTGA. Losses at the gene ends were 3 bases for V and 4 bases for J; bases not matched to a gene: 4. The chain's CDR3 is CASSLDREGTEAFF. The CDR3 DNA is TGTGCCAGCAGCTTGGACAGGGAGGGCACTGAAGCTTTCTTT.

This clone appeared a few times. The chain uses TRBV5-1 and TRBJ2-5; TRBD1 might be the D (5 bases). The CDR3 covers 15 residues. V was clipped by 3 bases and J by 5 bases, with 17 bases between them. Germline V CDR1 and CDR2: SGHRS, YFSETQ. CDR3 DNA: TGCGCCAGCAGCTCGGACACTTTCCCTTCGGAGACCCAGTACTTC. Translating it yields CASSSDTFPSETQYF. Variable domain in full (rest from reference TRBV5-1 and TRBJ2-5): KAGVTQTPRYLIKTRGQQVTLSCSPISGHRSVSWYQQTPGQGLQFLFEYFSETQRNKGNFPGRFSGRQFSNSRSEMNVSTLELGDSALYLCASSSDTFPSETQYFGPGTRLLVL.

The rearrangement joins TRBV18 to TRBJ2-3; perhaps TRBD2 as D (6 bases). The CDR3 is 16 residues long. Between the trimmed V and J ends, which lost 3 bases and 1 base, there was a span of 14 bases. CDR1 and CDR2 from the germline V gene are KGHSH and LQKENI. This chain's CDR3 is CASSPDLATRTDTQYF. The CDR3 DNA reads TGTGCCAGCTCACCGGACCTAGCGACACGCACAGATACGCAGTATTTT.

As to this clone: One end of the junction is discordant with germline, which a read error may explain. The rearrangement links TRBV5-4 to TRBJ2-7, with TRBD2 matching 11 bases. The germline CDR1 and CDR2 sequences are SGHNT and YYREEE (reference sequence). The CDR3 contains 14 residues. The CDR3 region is CASSLTGLAGPLRF. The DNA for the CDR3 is TGTGCCAGCAGCCTAACAGGACTAGCGGGCCCTCTGCGCTTC.

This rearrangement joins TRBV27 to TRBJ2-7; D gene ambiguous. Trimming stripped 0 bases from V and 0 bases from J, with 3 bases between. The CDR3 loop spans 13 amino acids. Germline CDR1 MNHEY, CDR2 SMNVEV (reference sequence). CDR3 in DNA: TGTGCCAGCAGTTTATCCCGCTCCTACGAGCAGTACTTC. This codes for CASSLSRSYEQYF.

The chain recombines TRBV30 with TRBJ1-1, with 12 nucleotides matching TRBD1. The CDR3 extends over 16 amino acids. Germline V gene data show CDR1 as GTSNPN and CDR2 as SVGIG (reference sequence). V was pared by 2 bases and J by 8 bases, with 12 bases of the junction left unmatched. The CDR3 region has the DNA TGTGCCTGGAGTCCACAAAGGGGACAGGGGGCCTACGAAGCTTTCTTT. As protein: CAWSPQRGQGAYEAFF. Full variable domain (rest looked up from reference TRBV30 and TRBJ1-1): SQTIHQWPATLVQPVGSPLSLECTVEGTSNPNLYWYRQAAGRGLQLLFYSVGIGQISSEVPQNLSASRPQDRQFILSSKKLLLSDSGFYLCAWSPQRGQGAYEAFFGQGTRLTVV.

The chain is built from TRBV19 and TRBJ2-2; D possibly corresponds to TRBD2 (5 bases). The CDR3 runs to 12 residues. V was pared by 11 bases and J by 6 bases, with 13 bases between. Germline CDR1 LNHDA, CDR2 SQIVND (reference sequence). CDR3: CAVGVGPGELFF. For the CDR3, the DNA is TGTGCCGTGGGAGTGGGTCCCGGGGAGCTGTTTTTT.

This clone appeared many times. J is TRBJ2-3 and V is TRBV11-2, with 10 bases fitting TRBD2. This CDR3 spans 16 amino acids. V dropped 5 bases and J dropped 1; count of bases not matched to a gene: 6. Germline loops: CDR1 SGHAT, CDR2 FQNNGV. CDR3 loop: CASSVTSGHGTDTQYF. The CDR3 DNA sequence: TGTGCCAGCAGCGTGACTAGCGGGCACGGCACAGATACGCAGTATTTT.

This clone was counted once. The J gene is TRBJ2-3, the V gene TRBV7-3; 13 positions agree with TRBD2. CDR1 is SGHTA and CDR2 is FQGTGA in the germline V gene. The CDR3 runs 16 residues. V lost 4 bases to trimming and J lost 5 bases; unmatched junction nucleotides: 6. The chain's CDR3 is CASSSGLAGALDTQYF. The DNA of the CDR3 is TGTGCCAGCAGCTCTGGACTAGCGGGGGCTTTAGATACGCAGTATTTT.

The CDR3, as DNA: TGTGCCAGCAGCTTAGGGAAGGAGCGTTGGGAATACCAAGAGACCCAGTACTTC. Translation gives CASSLGKERWEYQETQYF. The chain recombines TRBV11-2 with TRBJ2-5; unclear D gene. Trimming stripped 1 base from V and 0 bases from J, with 18 bases between. Germline V lookup: CDR1 SGHAT, CDR2 FQNNGV. The length of the CDR3 is 18 residues.

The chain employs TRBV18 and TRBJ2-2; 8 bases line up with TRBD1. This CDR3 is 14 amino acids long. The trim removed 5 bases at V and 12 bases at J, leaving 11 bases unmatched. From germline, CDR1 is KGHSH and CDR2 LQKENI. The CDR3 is CASSTDRGWGKLFF. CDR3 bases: TGTGCCAGCTCAACCGACAGGGGATGGGGGAAGCTGTTTTTT. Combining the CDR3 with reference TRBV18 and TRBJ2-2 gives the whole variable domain NAGVMQNPRHLVRRRGQEARLRCSPMKGHSHVYWYRQLPEEGLKFMVYLQKENIIDESGMPKERFSAEFPKEGPSILRIQQVVRGDSAAYFCASSTDRGWGKLFFGEGSRLTVL.

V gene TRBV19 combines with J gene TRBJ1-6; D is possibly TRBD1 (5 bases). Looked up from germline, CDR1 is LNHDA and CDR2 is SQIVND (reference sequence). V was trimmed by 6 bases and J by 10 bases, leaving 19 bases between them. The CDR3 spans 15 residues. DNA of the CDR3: TGTGCCAGTAGCAACGAGCGGGGGACTGGCTCACCCCTCCACTTT. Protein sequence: CASSNERGTGSPLHF.

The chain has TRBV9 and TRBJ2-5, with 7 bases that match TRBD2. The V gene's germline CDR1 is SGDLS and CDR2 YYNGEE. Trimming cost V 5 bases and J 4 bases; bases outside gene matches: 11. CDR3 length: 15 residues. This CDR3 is CASSTGLAAGETQYF. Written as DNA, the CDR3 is TGTGCCAGCAGTACCGGGCTAGCGGCAGGAGAGACCCAGTACTTC.

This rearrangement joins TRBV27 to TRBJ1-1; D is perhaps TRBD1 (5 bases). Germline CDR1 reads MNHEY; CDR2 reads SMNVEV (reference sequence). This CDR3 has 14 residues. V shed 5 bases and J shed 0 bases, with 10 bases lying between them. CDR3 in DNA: TGTGCCAGCAGTCCGGGGGGGTTGAACACTGAAGCTTTCTTT. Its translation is CASSPGGLNTEAFF.